The entry below gives a single T cell receptor beta chain sequence along with its context. The antigen is undetermined. RNA transcripts were the template for amplifying TCR beta CDR3 regions. The primer set for the first-round RT-PCR of the TCR CDR3 was HTBI. MiXCR was run by TCRdb on the multiplex PCR reads, yielding one entry per CDR3 protein. This sample has about 130,000 distinct CDR3 sequences; approximately 24% occur once, and the top ten carry around two thirds. CDR1 LNHDA and CDR2 SQIVND come from the germline V gene (reference sequence). V lost 6 bases and J lost 1, with 16 bases in between. The CDR3 extends over 15 amino acids. The data were taken from a study of T cells in Graves' hyperthyroidism and ophthalmopathy. Whole-study results and caveats: Ophthalmopathy was predicted by the model a median of 6.5 months ahead of onset.

For the diagnoses, clinical symptoms, serum thyroxine and TRAb, thyroid ultrasound and orbital computed tomography were used. The chain couples TRBV19 to TRBJ2-7; possibly TRBD2 for D (6 bases). This TCR came from a woman between 45 and 60 years old with Graves' hyperthyroidism that later progressed to Graves' ophthalmopathy. Sequenced sample: blood. This CDR3 is CASSHPGGRSYEQYF. The CDR3, as DNA: TGTGCCAGTAGCCACCCCGGTGGGAGGTCCTACGAGCAGTACTTC.